This TCR beta chain was documented in a study of blood T cell repertoires in COVID-19. Turning to the study itself: Material from acute and convalescent COVID-19 was sourced from the United States, Italy and Spain. Nucleic acid was either cDNA or gDNA, and it came from T cells, B-cell-depleted T cells, or PBMCs.

CDR3 length: 16 residues. CDR1 and CDR2 from the germline V gene are KGHSH and LQKENI. Trimming removed 3 bases from V and 1 base from J, with 14 bases in between. In the original analysis: Reference gene primer amplification yielded estimated nucleated cell counts. Clones were sequenced by immunoSEQ multiplex PCR, and TCRdb holds only the in-frame ones, with some missing. That table furnishes V, J and clone size, whereas the DNA furnished D and trimming. The sample has roughly 230,000 clones, approximately 88% seen once. The sample taken for sequencing was peripheral blood. This sequence joins TRBV18 and TRBJ2-3; D is perhaps TRBD2 (6 bases). The TCR comes from a man aged 40-50 years with acute or convalescent COVID-19. For the CDR3, the DNA is TGTGCCAGCTCACCTACCGGCGGGACGCGCACAGATACGCAGTATTTT. Protein sequence: CASSPTGGTRTDTQYF. The full variable domain, completed using reference TRBV18 and TRBJ2-3, is NAGVMQNPRHLVRRRGQEARLRCSPMKGHSHVYWYRQLPEEGLKFMVYLQKENIIDESGMPKERFSAEFPKEGPSILRIQQVVRGDSAAYFCASSPTGGTRTDTQYFGPGTRLTVL.